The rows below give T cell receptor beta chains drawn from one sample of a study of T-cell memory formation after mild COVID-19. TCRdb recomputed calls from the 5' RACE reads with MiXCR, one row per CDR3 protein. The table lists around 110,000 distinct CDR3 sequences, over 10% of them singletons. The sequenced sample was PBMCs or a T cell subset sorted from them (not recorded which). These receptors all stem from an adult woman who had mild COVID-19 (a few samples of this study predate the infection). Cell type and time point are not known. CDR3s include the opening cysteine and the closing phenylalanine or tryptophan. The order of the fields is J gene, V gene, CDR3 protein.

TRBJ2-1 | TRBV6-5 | CASSGTSSYNEQFF
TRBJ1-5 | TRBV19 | CASKSATEGNQPQHF
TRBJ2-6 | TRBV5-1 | CASSETGAGANVLTF
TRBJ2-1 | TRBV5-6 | CASSWTSGSSYEQFF
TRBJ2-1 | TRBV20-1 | CSARILAANNEQFF
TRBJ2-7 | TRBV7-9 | CASSYTQGINEQYF
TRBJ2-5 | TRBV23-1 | CASSQQLTGGGETQYF
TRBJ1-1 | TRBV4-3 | CASSQEFTGTTFNTEAFF
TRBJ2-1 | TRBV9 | CASSVSQKRESTNEQFF
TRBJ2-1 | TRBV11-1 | CASSLAPNNEQFF
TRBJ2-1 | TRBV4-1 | CASSQVTSGIHVEQFF
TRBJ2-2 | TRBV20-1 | CSASLGTSGSNTGELFF
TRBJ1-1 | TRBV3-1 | CASSHVGGSKNTEAFF
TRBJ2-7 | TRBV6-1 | CASSKWVGIADYEQYF
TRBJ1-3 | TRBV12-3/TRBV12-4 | CASSFKGHGNTIYF
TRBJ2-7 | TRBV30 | CACSTSGRVSYEQYF
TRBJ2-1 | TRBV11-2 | CASSLDFGQEQFF
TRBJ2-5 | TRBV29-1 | CSVVGGEYPETQYF
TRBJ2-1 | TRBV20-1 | CSARDRDKGAISPYNEQFF
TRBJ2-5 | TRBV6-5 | CASSYTPGTGWPQETQYF
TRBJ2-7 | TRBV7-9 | CASSSNRVQPYEQYF
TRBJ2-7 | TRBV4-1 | CASSQDETQSYEQYF